This TCR beta chain is from a study of human T cells and chemical hapten exposure. About the research overall: Diagnoses of alopecia areata, totalis or universalis occurred in mostly female patients. TCR yields per sample varied, mainly owing to small pooled library volume differences.

The germline V gene encodes CDR1 MDHEN and CDR2 SYDVKM. V shed 9 bases and J shed 6 bases, with 15 bases lying between them. This CDR3 has 12 residues. As handled by the study authors: Sampled TCR counts reached a median of roughly 100,000 per sample, with values ranging from about 23,224 to 700,000. MiXCR was run by TCRdb on the RACE reads, yielding one entry per CDR3 protein. For this entry, the V and J calls and clone size follow TCRdb and not the study's own pipeline. The sample consists of tens of thousands of distinct CDR3 sequences, roughly an eighth of them appearing once. As for time point: patch test 3, about 24 weeks after DPC sensitization. Indicated treatment: therapeutic diphenylcyclopropenone sensitization with weekly scalp DPC. Unfractionated whole blood was the source of the extracted total RNA. This clonotype was counted between two and nine times.

The origin of this receptor is a woman aged 40 to 50 with alopecia areata. Some clones in this sample may be carry-over from other donors' samples. The chain joins TRBV28 to TRBJ2-7; a possible D gene is TRBD1 (6 bases). The sequencing here drew on whole blood, taken in connection with sensitization to the hapten diphenylcyclopropenone (DPC). This CDR3 reads CASLRDKAEQYF. The CDR3, as DNA: TGTGCCAGTCTGAGGGACAAGGCCGAGCAGTACTTC.